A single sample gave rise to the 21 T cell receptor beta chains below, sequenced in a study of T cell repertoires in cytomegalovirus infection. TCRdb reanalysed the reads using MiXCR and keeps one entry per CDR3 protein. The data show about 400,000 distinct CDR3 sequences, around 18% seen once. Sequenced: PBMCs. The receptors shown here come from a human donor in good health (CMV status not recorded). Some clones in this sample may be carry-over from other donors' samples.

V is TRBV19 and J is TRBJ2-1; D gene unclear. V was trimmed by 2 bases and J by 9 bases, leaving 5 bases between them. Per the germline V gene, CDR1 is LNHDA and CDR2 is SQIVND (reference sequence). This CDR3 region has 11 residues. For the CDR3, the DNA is TGTGCCAGTAGTATAAAGGGTGAGCAGTTCTTC. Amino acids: CASSIKGEQFF.

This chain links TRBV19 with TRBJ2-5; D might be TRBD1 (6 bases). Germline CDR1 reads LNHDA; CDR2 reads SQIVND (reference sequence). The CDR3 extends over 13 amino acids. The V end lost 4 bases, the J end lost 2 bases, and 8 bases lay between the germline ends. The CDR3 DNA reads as TGTGCCAGTAGTAGACAGGAACAAGAGACCCAGTACTTC. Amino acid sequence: CASSRQEQETQYF.

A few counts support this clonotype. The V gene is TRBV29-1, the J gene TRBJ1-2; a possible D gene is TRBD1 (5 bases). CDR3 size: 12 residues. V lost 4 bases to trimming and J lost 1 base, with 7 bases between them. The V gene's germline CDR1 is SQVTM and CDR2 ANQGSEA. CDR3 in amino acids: CSVGGGNYGYTF. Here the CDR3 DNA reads TGCAGCGTTGGCGGGGGTAACTATGGCTACACCTTC.

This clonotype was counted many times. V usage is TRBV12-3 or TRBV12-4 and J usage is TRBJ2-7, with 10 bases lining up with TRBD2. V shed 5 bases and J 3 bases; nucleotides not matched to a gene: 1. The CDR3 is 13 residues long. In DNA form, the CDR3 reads TGTGCCAGCAGTAGCGGGAGGGACTACGAGCAGTACTTC. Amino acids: CASSSGRDYEQYF.

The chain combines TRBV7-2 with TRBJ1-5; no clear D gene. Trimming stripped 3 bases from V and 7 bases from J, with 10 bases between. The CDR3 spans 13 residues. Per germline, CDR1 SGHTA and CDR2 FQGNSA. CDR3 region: CASSLHGEQPQHF. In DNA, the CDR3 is TGTGCCAGCAGCTTGCACGGGGAGCAGCCCCAGCATTTT.

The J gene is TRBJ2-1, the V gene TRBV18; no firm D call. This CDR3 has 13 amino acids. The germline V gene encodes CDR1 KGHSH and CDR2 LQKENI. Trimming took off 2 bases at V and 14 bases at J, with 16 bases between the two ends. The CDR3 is CASSPDRAAREFF. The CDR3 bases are TGTGCCAGCTCACCAGATAGGGCAGCCCGGGAGTTCTTC.

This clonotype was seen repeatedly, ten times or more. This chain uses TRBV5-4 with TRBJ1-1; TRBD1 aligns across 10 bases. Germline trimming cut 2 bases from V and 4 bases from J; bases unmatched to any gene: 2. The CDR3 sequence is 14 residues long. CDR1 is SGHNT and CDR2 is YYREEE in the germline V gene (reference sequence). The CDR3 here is CASSFRTGGTEAFF. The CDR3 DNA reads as TGTGCCAGCAGCTTCCGGACAGGGGGCACTGAAGCTTTCTTT. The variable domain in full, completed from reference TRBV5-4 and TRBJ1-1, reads ETGVTQSPTHLIKTRGQQVTLRCSSQSGHNTVSWYQQALGQGPQFIFQYYREEENGRGNFPPRFSGLQFPNYSSELNVNALELDDSALYLCASSFRTGGTEAFFGQGTRLTVV.

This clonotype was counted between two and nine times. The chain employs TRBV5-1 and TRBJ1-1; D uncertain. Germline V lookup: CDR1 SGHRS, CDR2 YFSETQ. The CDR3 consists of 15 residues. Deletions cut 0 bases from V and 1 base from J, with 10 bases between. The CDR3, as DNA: TGCGCCAGCAGCTTGGATGGTTGGGGGAACACTGAAGCTTTCTTT. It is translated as CASSLDGWGNTEAFF.

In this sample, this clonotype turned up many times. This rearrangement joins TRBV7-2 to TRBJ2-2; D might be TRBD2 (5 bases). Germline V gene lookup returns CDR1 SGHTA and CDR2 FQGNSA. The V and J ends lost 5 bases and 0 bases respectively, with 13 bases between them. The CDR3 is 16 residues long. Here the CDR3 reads CASSRDGVSNTGELFF. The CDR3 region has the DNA TGTGCCAGCAGCCGCGACGGGGTATCGAACACCGGGGAGCTGTTTTTT.

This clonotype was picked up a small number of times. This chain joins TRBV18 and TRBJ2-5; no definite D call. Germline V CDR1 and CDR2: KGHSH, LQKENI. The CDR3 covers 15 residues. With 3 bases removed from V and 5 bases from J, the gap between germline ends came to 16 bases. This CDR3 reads CASSPAVGSMETQYF. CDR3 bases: TGTGCCAGCTCACCGGCTGTAGGTAGCATGGAGACCCAGTACTTC.

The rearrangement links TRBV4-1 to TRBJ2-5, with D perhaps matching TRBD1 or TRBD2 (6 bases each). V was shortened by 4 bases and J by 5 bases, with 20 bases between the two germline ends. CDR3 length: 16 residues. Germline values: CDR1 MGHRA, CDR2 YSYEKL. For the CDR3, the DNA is TGCGCCAGCAGCCCGGGGGTGGGGGGCGTGAGGGAGACCCAGTACTTC. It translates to CASSPGVGGVRETQYF.

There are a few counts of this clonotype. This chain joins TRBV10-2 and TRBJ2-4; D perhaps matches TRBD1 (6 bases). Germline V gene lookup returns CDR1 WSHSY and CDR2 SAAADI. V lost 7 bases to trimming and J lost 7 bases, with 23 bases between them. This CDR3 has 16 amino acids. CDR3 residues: CASMDPTGTGGNIQYF. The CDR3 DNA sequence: TGCGCCAGCATGGACCCGACAGGAACGGGTGGGAACATTCAGTACTTC.

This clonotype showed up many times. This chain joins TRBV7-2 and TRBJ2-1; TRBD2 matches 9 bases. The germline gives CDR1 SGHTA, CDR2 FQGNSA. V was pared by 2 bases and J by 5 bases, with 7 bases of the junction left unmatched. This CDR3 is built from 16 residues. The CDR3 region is CASSLIRRLADNEQFF. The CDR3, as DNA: TGTGCCAGCAGCTTAATCCGCCGACTAGCGGACAATGAGCAGTTCTTC.

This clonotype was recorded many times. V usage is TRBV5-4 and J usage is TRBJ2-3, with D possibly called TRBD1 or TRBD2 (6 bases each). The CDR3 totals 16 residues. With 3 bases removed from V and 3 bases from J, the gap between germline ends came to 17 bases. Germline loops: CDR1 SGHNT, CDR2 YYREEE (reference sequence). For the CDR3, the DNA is TGTGCCAGCAGCTGGGAACTAGGAGGGGGGACAGATACGCAGTATTTT. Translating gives CASSWELGGGTDTQYF.

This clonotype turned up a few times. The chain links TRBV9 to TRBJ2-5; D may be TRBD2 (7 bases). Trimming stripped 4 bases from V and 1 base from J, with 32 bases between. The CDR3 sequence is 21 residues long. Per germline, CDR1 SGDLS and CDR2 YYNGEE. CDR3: CASSTEEGGQPRIGGQETQYF. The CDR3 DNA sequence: TGTGCCAGCAGCACCGAGGAGGGGGGGCAGCCAAGAATTGGGGGCCAAGAGACCCAGTACTTC.

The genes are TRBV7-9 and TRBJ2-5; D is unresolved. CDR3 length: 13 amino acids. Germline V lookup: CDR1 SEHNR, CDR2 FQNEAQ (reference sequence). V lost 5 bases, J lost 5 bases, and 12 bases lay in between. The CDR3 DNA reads TGTGCCAGCAGCGGTTCCAACGCGGAGACCCAGTACTTC. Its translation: CASSGSNAETQYF.

CDR3 protein: CASSIGWAGDGTDTQYF. In nucleotides, the CDR3 is TGTGCCAGTAGTATCGGTTGGGCAGGGGATGGCACAGATACGCAGTATTTT. V usage is TRBV19 and J usage is TRBJ2-3; TRBD1 might be the D (6 bases). The length of the CDR3 is 17 residues. Germline V CDR1 and CDR2: LNHDA, SQIVND (reference sequence). Trimming pared 3 bases from V and 1 base from J, leaving 17 bases between.

Here the CDR3 DNA reads TGCAGTGCTAGAGGTGGGGGAACCTACGAGCAGTACTTC. Residues: CSARGGGTYEQYF. The chain is built from TRBV20-1 and TRBJ2-7, with D perhaps matching TRBD1 or TRBD2 (5 bases each). V lost 1 base and J 2 bases, leaving 9 bases between the germline ends. Germline V gene sequence: CDR1 DFQATT, CDR2 SNEGSKA (reference sequence). CDR3 size: 13 residues.

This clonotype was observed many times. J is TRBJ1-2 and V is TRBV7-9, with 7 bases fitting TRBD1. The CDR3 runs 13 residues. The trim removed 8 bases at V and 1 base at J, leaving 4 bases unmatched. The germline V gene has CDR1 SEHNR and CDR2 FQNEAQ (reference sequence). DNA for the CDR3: TGTGCCAGCGGGACAGAATTTAACTATGGCTACACCTTC. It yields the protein CASGTEFNYGYTF.

CDR3 amino acids: CASRQSLTDTQYF. The CDR3 bases are TGTGCCAGTAGGCAGAGTCTCACAGATACGCAGTATTTT. V gene TRBV19 combines with J gene TRBJ2-3; D is uncertain. Germline V gene lookup returns CDR1 LNHDA and CDR2 SQIVND (reference sequence). V dropped 6 bases and J dropped 2 bases, with 9 bases sitting between them. The length of the CDR3 is 13 residues.

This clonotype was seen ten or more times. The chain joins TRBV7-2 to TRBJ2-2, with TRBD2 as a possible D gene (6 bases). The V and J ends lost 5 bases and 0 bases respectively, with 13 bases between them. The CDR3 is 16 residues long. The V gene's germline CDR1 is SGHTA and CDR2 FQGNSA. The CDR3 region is CASSPKEGSNTGELFF. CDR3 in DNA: TGTGCCAGCAGCCCCAAGGAGGGGTCGAACACCGGGGAGCTGTTTTTT.